This TCR beta chain was captured by sequencing in a study of chemoradiotherapy in HPV16-positive cancers. The CDR3 extends over 11 amino acids. Germline-derived CDR1 and CDR2 are SGHKS and YYEKEE (reference sequence). V was shortened by 4 bases and J by 5 bases, with 4 bases between the two germline ends. Libraries were prepared by immunoSEQ multiplex PCR; TCRdb keeps only in-frame clonotypes and omits some of them. The sample carries some 5,100 clones, 60% to 85% recorded once. The sequenced sample was tumor tissue, obtained from a patient who underwent chemoradiotherapy. The TCR was taken from a human donor with HPV-associated anogenital cancer. The chain employs TRBV5-5 and TRBJ1-5; the D is unclear. CDR3 protein: CASSLYQPQHF. CDR3 coding DNA: TGTGCCAGCAGCCTATATCAGCCCCAGCATTTT.